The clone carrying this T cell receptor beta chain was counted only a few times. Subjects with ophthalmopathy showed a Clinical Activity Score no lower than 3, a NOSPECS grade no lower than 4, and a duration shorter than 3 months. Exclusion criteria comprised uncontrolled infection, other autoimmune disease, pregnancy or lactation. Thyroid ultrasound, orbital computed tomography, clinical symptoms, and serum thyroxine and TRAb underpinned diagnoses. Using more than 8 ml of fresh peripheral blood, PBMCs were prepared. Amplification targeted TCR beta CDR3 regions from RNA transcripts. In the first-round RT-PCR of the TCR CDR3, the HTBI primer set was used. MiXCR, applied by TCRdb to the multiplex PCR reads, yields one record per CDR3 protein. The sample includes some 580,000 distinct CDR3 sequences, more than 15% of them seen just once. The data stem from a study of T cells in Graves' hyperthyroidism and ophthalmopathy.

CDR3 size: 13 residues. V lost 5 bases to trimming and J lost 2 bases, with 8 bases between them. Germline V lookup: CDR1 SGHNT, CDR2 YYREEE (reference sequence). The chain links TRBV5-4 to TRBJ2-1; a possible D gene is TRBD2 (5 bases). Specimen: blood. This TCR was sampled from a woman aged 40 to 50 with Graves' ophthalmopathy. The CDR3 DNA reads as TGTGCCAGCAGAGGGAGCCCCTACAATGAGCAGTTCTTC. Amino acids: CASRGSPYNEQFF.